This T cell receptor beta chain was sequenced in a study of T cell changes during pregnancy in multiple sclerosis. Trimming left V 4 bases short and J 4 bases short, with 12 bases between. The CDR3 totals 14 residues. The germline CDR1 and CDR2 sequences are MRHNA and SNTAGT. Libraries were prepared by immunoSEQ multiplex PCR; TCRdb keeps only in-frame clonotypes and omits some of them. The table includes fewer than 35,000 clones, 90% detected once. The clonotype was recovered from a female donor with multiple sclerosis, enrolled in a pregnancy study. Material: CD8+ T cells from peripheral blood mononuclear cells, obtained in the second trimester of pregnancy. The chain has TRBV6-4 and TRBJ2-3; possibly TRBD1 for D (6 bases). The CDR3 sequence is CASSVGKGADTQYF. The CDR3 nucleotides read TGTGCCAGCAGTGTAGGGAAGGGGGCAGATACGCAGTATTTT.